The 20 T cell receptor beta chains in this list originate from one sample, sequenced in a study of vaccination and CD4 T cells after COVID-19. Their antigens are not known. The treatment denotes: roughly ten-day PBMC culture with coronavirus spike peptide pools or control peptides (ViraFEST assay). The Oncomine TCR Beta short-read assay sequenced DNA from cultured CD4+ T cells. TCRdb reanalysed the PCR reads using MiXCR and keeps one entry per CDR3 protein. The data contain just over 14,000 distinct CDR3 sequences, around 56% of them singletons. The sequencing sample was made of CD4+ T cells from blood, cultured in vitro. All receptors come from a human donor who had recovered from COVID-19.

This clonotype occurred once. The V gene is TRBV24-1, the J gene TRBJ2-1, with a possible D match to TRBD2 (6 bases). Trimming took off 5 bases at V and 3 bases at J, with 10 bases between the two ends. The CDR3 totals 14 residues. CDR1 KGHDR and CDR2 SFDVKD come from the germline V gene. CDR3 coding DNA: TGTGCCACCAGTGGACCGGGACTCTACAATGAGCAGTTCTTC. This gives the protein CATSGPGLYNEQFF.

V usage is TRBV6-1 and J usage is TRBJ2-3; the match to TRBD2 covers 10 bases. Germline assignment: CDR1 MNHNS and CDR2 SASEGT. Trimming at V came to 6 bases and at J to 4 bases, leaving 7 bases not matched to a gene. The CDR3 covers 15 residues. Here the CDR3 reads CASSVLAGVADTQYF. In DNA, the CDR3 is TGTGCCAGCAGCGTCCTAGCGGGAGTAGCAGATACGCAGTATTTT.

This clonotype appeared a few times. The CDR3 protein is CASSRERFSYEQYF. The DNA for the CDR3 is TGTGCCAGTAGTAGAGAGCGGTTCTCCTACGAGCAGTACTTC. The rearrangement links TRBV19 to TRBJ2-7; D possibly corresponds to TRBD2 (5 bases). Germline CDR1 and CDR2: LNHDA and SQIVND (reference sequence). V was trimmed by 4 bases and J by 0 bases, leaving 10 bases between them. CDR3 length: 14 residues. The full variable domain, with the rest looked up from reference TRBV19 and TRBJ2-7, is DGGITQSPKYLFRKEGQNVTLSCEQNLNHDAMYWYRQDPGQGLRLIYYSQIVNDFQKGDIAEGYSVSREKKESFPLTVTSAQKNPTAFYLCASSRERFSYEQYFGPGTRLTVT.

J is TRBJ2-2 and V is TRBV30; TRBD2 matches 12 bases. The CDR3 is 16 residues long. Trimming took 1 base from V and 5 from J; bases not matched to a gene: 5. Germline-derived CDR1 and CDR2 are GTSNPN and SVGIG (reference sequence). The CDR3 is CAWSDRLAGDTGELFF. For the CDR3, the DNA is TGTGCCTGGAGTGATCGACTAGCGGGAGATACCGGGGAGCTGTTTTTT.

This clonotype was counted once. The genes are TRBV19 and TRBJ1-2; D is ambiguous. The CDR3 is 13 residues long. V lost 7 bases, J lost 6 bases, and 15 bases lay in between. CDR1 is LNHDA and CDR2 is SQIVND in the germline V gene (reference sequence). CDR3 sequence: CASINSRGDGYTF. The CDR3 bases are TGTGCCAGTATTAATTCTCGCGGGGATGGCTACACCTTC.

The chain uses TRBV19 and TRBJ1-5, with TRBD1 matching over 8 bases. CDR1 and CDR2 (germline): LNHDA, SQIVND (reference sequence). The CDR3 consists of 14 residues. Trimming cost V 3 bases and J 9 bases; bases outside gene matches: 7. The CDR3 coding sequence is TGTGCCAGTAGTATCAATACAGGGGGTCGGCCCCAGCATTTT. Amino acids: CASSINTGGRPQHF.

This chain links TRBV11-2 with TRBJ2-7; 11 positions agree with TRBD2. V shed 1 base, J shed 3 bases, and the junction held 2 bases outside the gene matches. CDR1 SGHAT and CDR2 FQNNGV come from the germline V gene. The length of the CDR3 is 15 residues. The CDR3 DNA reads TGTGCCAGCAGCTTAGCTGGGACTAGCGGCTACGAGCAGTACTTC. Its translation is CASSLAGTSGYEQYF.

The genes are TRBV7-9 and TRBJ1-5; 7 bases line up with TRBD1. J was trimmed by 4 bases and V by 4 bases; bases with no gene match: 7. Germline-derived CDR1 and CDR2 are SEHNR and FQNEAQ (reference sequence). This CDR3 is 15 amino acids long. DNA of the CDR3: TGTGCCAGCAGCTCACCGGCAGGGGGTAATCAGCCCCAGCATTTT. Translation gives CASSSPAGGNQPQHF. Combining the CDR3 with reference TRBV7-9 and TRBJ1-5 gives the whole variable domain DTGVSQNPRHKITKRGQNVTFRCDPISEHNRLYWYRQTLGQGPEFLTYFQNEAQLEKSRLLSDRFSAERPKGSFSTLEIQRTEQGDSAMYLCASSSPAGGNQPQHFGDGTRLSIL.

This chain joins TRBV6-1 and TRBJ2-5, with D perhaps given as TRBD1 or TRBD2 (5 bases each). V was shortened by 2 bases and J by 3 bases, with 10 bases between the two germline ends. Germline values: CDR1 MNHNS, CDR2 SASEGT. The CDR3 runs 14 residues. CDR3 DNA: TGTGCCAGCAGTGAACTGGGGCGGGAAGAGACCCAGTACTTC. It encodes CASSELGREETQYF.

The chain is built from TRBV4-2 and TRBJ1-2; the D gene is possibly TRBD1 (6 bases). Germline V CDR1 and CDR2: LGHNA, YNFKEQ. Trimming removed 2 bases from V and 1 base from J, with 8 bases in between. The CDR3 covers 14 residues. The CDR3 DNA reads as TGTGCCAGCAGCCAATTGGACAGTAACTATGGCTACACCTTC. The encoded protein is CASSQLDSNYGYTF.

This chain uses TRBV2 with TRBJ2-7, with D possibly being TRBD2 (7 bases). The V end lost 5 bases, the J end lost 5 bases, and 16 bases lay between the germline ends. The CDR3 is 14 amino acids. Germline assignment: CDR1 SNHLY and CDR2 FYNNEI. DNA of the CDR3: TGTGCCAGCAGTAACAGGGAGGGTTTCGACGAGCAGTACTTC. Translating gives CASSNREGFDEQYF.

A few counts support this clonotype. The rearrangement uses TRBV18 and TRBJ2-5; D remains unclear. The germline V gene has CDR1 KGHSH and CDR2 LQKENI. The CDR3 is 15 amino acids. Trimming left V 3 bases short and J 2 bases short, with 13 bases between. CDR3: CASSPSMFGQETQYF. The CDR3 DNA reads TGTGCCAGCTCACCTTCGATGTTTGGGCAAGAGACCCAGTACTTC.

This chain uses TRBV20-1 with TRBJ2-1, with 8 bases lining up with TRBD2. The CDR3 extends over 17 amino acids. Unmatched junction bases numbered 14, after V lost 1 base and J lost 6 bases. Germline loops: CDR1 DFQATT, CDR2 SNEGSKA (reference sequence). This chain's CDR3 is CSARGGRREAPSNEQFF. The CDR3 coding sequence is TGCAGTGCTAGAGGGGGAAGGCGGGAGGCCCCCTCCAATGAGCAGTTCTTC.

The V and J genes are TRBV10-1 and TRBJ2-3; a weak D match, TRBD2 (6 bases). The CDR3 covers 14 residues. The germline V and J ends were trimmed by 2 bases and 2 bases, with 8 bases remaining between them. Looked up from germline, CDR1 is WNHNN and CDR2 is SYGVQD (reference sequence). CDR3 protein: CASSEGTATDTQYF. In nucleotides, the CDR3 is TGCGCCAGCAGTGAGGGGACTGCCACAGATACGCAGTATTTT.

V and J are TRBV7-9 and TRBJ2-2; D is unresolved. CDR1 and CDR2 (germline): SEHNR, FQNEAQ (reference sequence). Trimming removed 4 bases from V and 0 bases from J, with 12 bases in between. This CDR3 is 16 amino acids long. The CDR3: CASSSGRAANTGELFF. As DNA, the CDR3 is TGTGCCAGCAGCTCAGGTAGGGCTGCGAACACCGGGGAGCTGTTTTTT.

This clonotype showed up just once. The gene calls are TRBV30 and TRBJ2-5; D might be TRBD2 (6 bases). V was cut by 2 bases and J by 9 bases, with 16 bases left in between. CDR1 is GTSNPN, CDR2 SVGIG, per germline (reference sequence). CDR3 length: 13 amino acids. The CDR3, as DNA: TGTGCCTGGAGTATCGGGAGTAAGTCGGCCCAGTACTTC. Translation gives CAWSIGSKSAQYF.

The J gene is TRBJ2-7, the V gene TRBV20-1, with 9 bases lining up with TRBD2. Trimming removed 5 bases from V and 4 bases from J; junction bases left unmatched: 9. CDR1 is DFQATT and CDR2 is SNEGSKA in the germline V gene (reference sequence). The CDR3 runs 14 residues. CDR3 coding DNA: TGCAGTGCTGGATCTAGCGGGGACCATTACGAGCAGTACTTC. Protein sequence: CSAGSSGDHYEQYF.

The chain couples TRBV6-5 to TRBJ1-5, with no clear D. This CDR3 has 15 residues. CDR1 and CDR2 from the germline V gene are MNHEY and SVGAGI. Trimming shortened V by 4 bases and J by 0 bases, and 10 bases separated the two germline ends. For the CDR3, the DNA is TGTGCCAGCAGTTCCGTGCGGGGTAGCAATCAGCCCCAGCATTTT. Translating it yields CASSSVRGSNQPQHF.

This chain links TRBV6-1 with TRBJ2-7, with TRBD1 as a possible D gene (5 bases). The CDR3 spans 14 residues. Trimming left V 6 bases short and J 5 bases short, with 17 bases between. Looked up from germline, CDR1 is MNHNS and CDR2 is SASEGT. CDR3 coding DNA: TGTGCCAGCAGCGAACGTACAAGGGGCCACGAGCAGTACTTC. It translates to CASSERTRGHEQYF.

This clonotype was detected a few times. The rearrangement joins TRBV7-2 to TRBJ2-7; D possibly corresponds to TRBD2 (6 bases). V gave up 2 bases and J gave up 3 bases, with 8 bases separating them. CDR3 length: 13 residues. Germline assignment: CDR1 SGHTA and CDR2 FQGNSA. The DNA of the CDR3 is TGTGCCAGCAGCTTACTAGCGAACTACGAGCAGTACTTC. Its translation is CASSLLANYEQYF.